One sample yielded the 20 T cell receptor beta chains listed below, sequenced in a study of Ad26.COV2.S vaccination and SARS-CoV-2 variants. Using immunoSEQ multiplex PCR, the repertoire was profiled, and TCRdb retains in-frame clones only, with some absent. The data contain 300,000 to 400,000 clones, approximately 84% of them seen just once; the ten biggest clones take up around 3.3%. Stated treatment: roughly 19 received Ad26.COV2.S at low or high dose, single or two shots; roughly five received placebo; per-sample allocation not given. The samples were gathered on day 63 after the first injection of vaccine or placebo. The sample in question was peripheral blood, obtained in a trial of Ad26.COV2.S vaccine versus placebo. The receptor set was obtained from a person between 18 and 65 years old who received the Ad26.COV2.S COVID-19 vaccine or a placebo.

The CDR3 here is CASPQSPDRGLLNTEAFF. CDR3 coding DNA: TGTGCCAGCCCCCAATCTCCGGACAGGGGGCTTTTGAACACTGAAGCTTTCTTT. V is TRBV18 and J is TRBJ1-1, with TRBD1 matching over 11 bases. In germline, CDR1 is KGHSH, CDR2 LQKENI. V gave up 8 bases and J gave up 0 bases; unmatched junction bases: 14. The CDR3 is 18 amino acids.

This chain links TRBV7-9 with TRBJ2-1, with 8 bases that match TRBD2. The CDR3 is made up of 15 amino acids. V shed 5 bases, J shed 2 bases, and the junction held 5 bases outside the gene matches. The V gene's germline CDR1 is SEHNR and CDR2 FQNEAQ (reference sequence). CDR3 loop: CASSPYSGTYNEQFF. The DNA of the CDR3 is TGTGCCAGCAGCCCGTATAGCGGGACCTACAATGAGCAGTTCTTC.

This chain connects TRBV19 to TRBJ1-1; D gene uncertain. Germline V lookup: CDR1 LNHDA, CDR2 SQIVND (reference sequence). This CDR3 has 15 amino acids. V shed 1 base and J shed 7 bases, with 16 bases lying between them. The CDR3 region has the DNA TGTGCCAGTAGTATAGGAGGGCATGGTTCAGTTGAAGCTTTCTTT. Translation: CASSIGGHGSVEAFF.

The chain carries TRBV10-3 and TRBJ1-4; D is ambiguous. This CDR3 has 14 amino acids. CDR1 is ENHRY, CDR2 SYGVKD, per germline. The ends were cut back, 10 bases at V and 0 bases at J, with 12 bases in the middle. In DNA, the CDR3 is TGTGCCACTAGAGACCCTGCAACTAATGAAAAACTGTTTTTT. Its protein is CATRDPATNEKLFF.

The chain has TRBV9 and TRBJ1-5; 8 bases are a match to TRBD1. After removal of 1 base from V and 3 bases from J, the junction contained 3 bases not matched to a gene. Germline values: CDR1 SGDLS, CDR2 YYNGEE. CDR3 length: 15 amino acids. The CDR3 is CASSVLGQANQPQHF. The CDR3 region has the DNA TGTGCCAGCAGCGTATTGGGACAGGCCAATCAGCCCCAGCATTTT.

The rearrangement links TRBV9 to TRBJ2-2, with 11 nucleotides matching TRBD1. Germline V gene lookup returns CDR1 SGDLS and CDR2 YYNGEE. The trim removed 4 bases at V and 7 bases at J, leaving 6 bases unmatched. The CDR3 length is 15 residues. The CDR3 DNA follows: TGTGCCAGCAGCCAAGGACAGGGGGCCGTCGGGGAGCTGTTTTTT. This sequence encodes CASSQGQGAVGELFF.

V is TRBV19 and J is TRBJ1-1, with a tentative D call TRBD1 (5 bases). The CDR3 loop spans 16 amino acids. Trimming removed 5 bases at V and 1 base at J, with 17 bases between. The germline CDR1 and CDR2 sequences are LNHDA and SQIVND (reference sequence). CDR3 region: CASSSGRQIWNTEAFF. The CDR3 DNA follows: TGTGCCAGTAGTTCGGGACGACAGATCTGGAACACTGAAGCTTTCTTT.

V gene TRBV7-2 combines with J gene TRBJ1-6; D is possibly TRBD1 (6 bases). The CDR3 totals 15 residues. The V end was cut by 1 base, the J end by 7 bases, with 11 bases between. Germline-derived CDR1 and CDR2 are SGHTA and FQGNSA. The DNA of the CDR3 is TGTGCCAGCAGCTTAGGGGGACAAAAAAATTCACCCCTCCACTTT. Amino acids: CASSLGGQKNSPLHF.

The chain has TRBV5-1 and TRBJ1-2, with a weak D call TRBD1 (5 bases). V was trimmed by 2 bases and J by 6 bases, leaving 11 bases between them. The CDR3 has 13 amino acids. Germline values: CDR1 SGHRS, CDR2 YFSETQ. CDR3 DNA sequence: TGCGCCAGCAGCTTAACAGGACTGAATGGCTACACCTTC. Translated: CASSLTGLNGYTF.

This clone was detected once. Other DNA sequences in this specimen translate into the identical CDR3. V gene TRBV18 combines with J gene TRBJ1-1; 7 bases are shared with TRBD1. The junction had 5 bases not matched to a gene; V was cut back by 4 bases and J by 3 bases. The germline V gene has CDR1 KGHSH and CDR2 LQKENI. This CDR3 region has 14 residues. Here the CDR3 reads CASSLGQGDTEAFF. The CDR3 nucleotides are TGTGCCAGCTCACTAGGGCAGGGGGACACTGAAGCTTTCTTT.

As for this clone: One end of the junction is discordant with germline, which a read error may explain. V usage is TRBV27 and J usage is TRBJ2-5; 10 nucleotides line up with TRBD1. Germline V gene data show CDR1 as MNHEY and CDR2 as SMNVEV (reference sequence). This CDR3 has 16 amino acids. The CDR3 loop reads CASKFWDRGGQGTQYF. The CDR3 DNA follows: TGTGCCAGCAAATTTTGGGACAGGGGAGGACAAGGGACCCAGTACTTC.

V gene TRBV28 combines with J gene TRBJ1-2, with 7 bases matching TRBD1. The germline V gene has CDR1 MDHEN and CDR2 SYDVKM. This CDR3 has 14 amino acids. Unmatched junction bases numbered 5, after V lost 7 bases and J lost 0 bases. The CDR3 DNA follows: TGTGCCAGCACTCAGGGGGGGGCTAACTATGGCTACACCTTC. This encodes CASTQGGANYGYTF.

This clone was seen a few times. The rearrangement uses TRBV28 and TRBJ2-7; D is perhaps TRBD1 or TRBD2 (6 bases each). CDR1 is MDHEN and CDR2 is SYDVKM in the germline V gene. The V gene lost 7 bases and the J gene lost 3 bases, with 13 bases spanning the gap. This CDR3 contains 13 residues. This CDR3 is CASTEGGLYEQYF. The CDR3 region has the DNA TGTGCCAGCACGGAGGGGGGACTCTACGAGCAGTACTTC.

The V gene is TRBV6-6, the J gene TRBJ1-5; the D is unclear. Germline V gene data show CDR1 as MNHNY and CDR2 as SVGAGI (reference sequence). With 2 bases removed from V and 3 bases from J, the gap between germline ends came to 8 bases. CDR3 length equals 14 residues. The CDR3 loop is CASSYVGFNQPQHF. CDR3 nucleotides: TGTGCCAGCAGTTACGTGGGCTTCAATCAGCCCCAGCATTTT.

This rearrangement joins TRBV18 to TRBJ2-2; 7 nucleotides agree with TRBD1. Germline CDR1 reads KGHSH; CDR2 reads LQKENI. The CDR3 length is 15 residues. Trimming removed 3 bases from V and 3 bases from J; junction bases left unmatched: 4. CDR3 sequence reads: CASSPRQGDTGELFF. CDR3 DNA sequence: TGTGCCAGCTCACCCAGACAGGGTGACACCGGGGAGCTGTTTTTT. Supplemented by reference TRBV18 and TRBJ2-2, the full variable domain reads NAGVMQNPRHLVRRRGQEARLRCSPMKGHSHVYWYRQLPEEGLKFMVYLQKENIIDESGMPKERFSAEFPKEGPSILRIQQVVRGDSAAYFCASSPRQGDTGELFFGEGSRLTVL.

This clone was observed a few times. V gene TRBV6-5 combines with J gene TRBJ2-7; D might be TRBD1 or TRBD2, each matching 5 bases. The length of the CDR3 is 14 residues. CDR1 MNHEY and CDR2 SVGAGI come from the germline V gene. V lost 5 bases, J lost 6 bases, and 17 bases lay in between. CDR3 amino acids: CASSPSGRSGEQYF. Here the CDR3 DNA reads TGTGCCAGCAGTCCCTCGGGACGATCCGGCGAGCAGTACTTC.

V usage is TRBV6-1 and J usage is TRBJ2-3, with 11 bases lining up with TRBD1. The V gene's germline CDR1 is MNHNS and CDR2 SASEGT. Trimming took 3 bases from V and 3 from J; bases not matched to a gene: 2. The CDR3 runs 15 residues. The CDR3 sequence is CASSEGQGVTDTQYF. DNA for the CDR3: TGTGCCAGCAGTGAGGGACAGGGGGTAACAGATACGCAGTATTTT.

In this sample, this clone turned up once. The chain has TRBV28 and TRBJ1-1; unclear D gene. This CDR3 has 12 residues. The V end lost 6 bases, the J end lost 1 base, and 6 bases lay between the germline ends. Germline CDR1 MDHEN, CDR2 SYDVKM. CDR3 sequence reads: CASRTQNTEAFF. The CDR3 DNA reads TGTGCCAGCAGAACTCAGAACACTGAAGCTTTCTTT.

This chain links TRBV21-1 with TRBJ2-1; the table gives TRBD2 as D, unverified against the DNA. TRBV21-1 corresponds to a pseudogene. The CDR3 spans 15 residues. The CDR3 sequence is CASSNREGHTDEQFF. For the CDR3, the DNA is TGTGCCAGCAGCAACCGGGAGGGCCATACGGATGAGCAGTTCTTC.

The V gene is TRBV19, the J gene TRBJ1-5, with D perhaps TRBD1 (5 bases). The CDR3 runs 14 residues. In germline, CDR1 is LNHDA, CDR2 SQIVND (reference sequence). V was pared by 7 bases and J by 3 bases, with 13 bases between. The CDR3 loop reads CASTGTSANQPQHF. CDR3 nucleotide sequence: TGTGCCAGTACCGGGACCTCAGCCAATCAGCCCCAGCATTTT.